This T cell receptor (beta chain) stems from a study of blood T cell repertoires in COVID-19. Whole-study context: T cells, B-cell-depleted T cells, or PBMCs provided the cDNA or gDNA that served as material.

Trimming shortened V by 5 bases and J by 0 bases, and 16 bases separated the two germline ends. CDR1 and CDR2 (germline): MGHRA, YSYEKL. CDR3 length equals 17 residues. In the authors' methods: Reference gene primer amplification yielded estimated nucleated cell counts. Here immunoSEQ multiplex PCR was the method, and the copy in TCRdb shows in-frame clones only, minus some. V, J and clone size are those of that table, while D and trimming were read from the DNA. This table holds around 140,000 clones, around 72% found once. Sequencing input: peripheral blood. This receptor was taken from a woman in her fifties or sixties with acute or convalescent COVID-19. The chain has TRBV4-1 and TRBJ1-4, with D tentatively TRBD1 (6 bases). CDR3 coding DNA: TGCGCCAGCAGCGCTTTAGGGGGGGCCTCAACTAATGAAAAACTGTTTTTT. This translates into CASSALGGASTNEKLFF.